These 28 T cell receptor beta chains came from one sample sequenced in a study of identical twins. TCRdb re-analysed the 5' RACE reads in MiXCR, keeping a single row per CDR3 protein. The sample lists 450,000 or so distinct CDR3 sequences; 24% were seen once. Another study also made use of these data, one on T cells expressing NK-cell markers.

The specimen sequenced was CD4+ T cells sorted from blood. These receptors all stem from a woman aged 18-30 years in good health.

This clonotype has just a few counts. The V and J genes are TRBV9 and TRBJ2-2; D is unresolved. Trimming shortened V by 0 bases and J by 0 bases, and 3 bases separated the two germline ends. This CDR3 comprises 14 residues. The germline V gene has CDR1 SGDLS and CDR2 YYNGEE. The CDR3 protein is CASSVVPNTGELFF. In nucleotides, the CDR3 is TGTGCCAGCAGCGTAGTGCCGAACACCGGGGAGCTGTTTTTT.

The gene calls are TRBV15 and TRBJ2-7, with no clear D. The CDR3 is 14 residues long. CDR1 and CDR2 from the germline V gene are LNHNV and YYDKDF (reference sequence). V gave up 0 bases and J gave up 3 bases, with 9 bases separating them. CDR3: CATSRDRDGYEQYF. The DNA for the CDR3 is TGTGCCACCAGCAGAGATCGAGACGGCTACGAGCAGTACTTC.

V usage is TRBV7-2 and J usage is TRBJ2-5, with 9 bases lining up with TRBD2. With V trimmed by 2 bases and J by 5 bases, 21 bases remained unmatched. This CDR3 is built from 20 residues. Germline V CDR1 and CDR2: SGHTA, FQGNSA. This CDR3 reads CASSLRGNLAGAIGVETQYF. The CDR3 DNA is TGTGCCAGCAGCTTACGCGGAAACTTAGCGGGAGCCATCGGCGTCGAGACCCAGTACTTC.

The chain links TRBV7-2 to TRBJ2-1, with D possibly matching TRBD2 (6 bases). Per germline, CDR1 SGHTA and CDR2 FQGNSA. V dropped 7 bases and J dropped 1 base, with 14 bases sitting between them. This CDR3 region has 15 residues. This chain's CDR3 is CASTIAESSYNEQFF. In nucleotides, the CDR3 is TGTGCCAGCACCATAGCGGAGAGTTCCTACAATGAGCAGTTCTTC.

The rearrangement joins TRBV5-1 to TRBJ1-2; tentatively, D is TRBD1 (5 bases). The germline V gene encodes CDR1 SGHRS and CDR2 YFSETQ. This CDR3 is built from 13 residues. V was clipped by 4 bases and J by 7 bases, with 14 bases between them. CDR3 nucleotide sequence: TGCGCCAGCAGCCCGGACATAATGACTGGCTACACCTTC. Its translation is CASSPDIMTGYTF.

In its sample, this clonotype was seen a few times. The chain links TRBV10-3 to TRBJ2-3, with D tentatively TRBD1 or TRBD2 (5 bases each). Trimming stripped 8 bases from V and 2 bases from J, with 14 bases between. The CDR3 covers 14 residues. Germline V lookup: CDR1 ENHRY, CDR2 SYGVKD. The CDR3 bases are TGTGCCATCCAGAGAGGGGAGACCACAGATACGCAGTATTTT. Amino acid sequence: CAIQRGETTDTQYF.

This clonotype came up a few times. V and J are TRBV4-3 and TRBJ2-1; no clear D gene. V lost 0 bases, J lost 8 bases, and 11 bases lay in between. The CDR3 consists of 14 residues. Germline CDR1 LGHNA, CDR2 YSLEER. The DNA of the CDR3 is TGCGCCAGCAGCCAAGACTCCGGGTTTGATGAGCAGTTCTTC. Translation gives CASSQDSGFDEQFF.

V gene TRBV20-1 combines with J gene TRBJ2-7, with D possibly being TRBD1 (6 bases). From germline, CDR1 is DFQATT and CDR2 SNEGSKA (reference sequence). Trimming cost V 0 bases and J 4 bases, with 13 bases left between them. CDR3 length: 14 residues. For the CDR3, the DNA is TGCAGTGCTAGAGATCCCCCGAGGGGGTACGAGCAGTACTTC. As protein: CSARDPPRGYEQYF.

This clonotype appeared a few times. The CDR3 here is CSAPNKGGAPNTEAFF. The DNA of the CDR3 is TGCAGTGCTCCTAATAAAGGGGGCGCTCCGAACACTGAAGCTTTCTTT. This rearrangement joins TRBV20-1 to TRBJ1-1; 7 bases agree with TRBD1. Trimming took 5 bases from V and 1 from J; bases not matched to a gene: 13. The CDR3 loop spans 16 amino acids. CDR1 is DFQATT and CDR2 is SNEGSKA in the germline V gene (reference sequence).

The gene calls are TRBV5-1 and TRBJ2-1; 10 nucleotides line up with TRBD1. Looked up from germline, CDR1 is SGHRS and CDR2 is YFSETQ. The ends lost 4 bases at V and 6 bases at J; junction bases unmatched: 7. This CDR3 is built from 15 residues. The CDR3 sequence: CASSVRDRGSNEQFF. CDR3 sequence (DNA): TGCGCCAGCAGCGTCCGGGACAGGGGATCCAATGAGCAGTTCTTC.

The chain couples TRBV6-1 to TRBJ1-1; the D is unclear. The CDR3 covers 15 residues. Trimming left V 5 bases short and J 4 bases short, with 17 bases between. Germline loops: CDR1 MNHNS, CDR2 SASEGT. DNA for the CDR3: TGTGCCAGCAGTCGGACGGAGGGTTCGGGCACTGAAGCTTTCTTT. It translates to CASSRTEGSGTEAFF.

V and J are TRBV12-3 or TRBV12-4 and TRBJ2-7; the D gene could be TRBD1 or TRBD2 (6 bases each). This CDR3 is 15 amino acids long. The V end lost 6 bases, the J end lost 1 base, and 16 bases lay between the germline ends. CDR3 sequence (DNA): TGTGCCAGCAGCCGAATAGGGGGGCTTTCCTACGAGCAGTACTTC. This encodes CASSRIGGLSYEQYF.

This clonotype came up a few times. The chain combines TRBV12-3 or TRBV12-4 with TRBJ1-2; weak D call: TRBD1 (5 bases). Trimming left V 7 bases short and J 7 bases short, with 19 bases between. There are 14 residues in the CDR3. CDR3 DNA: TGTGCCAGCATCGACTCGACGGGGGGAGTTGGCTACACCTTC. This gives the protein CASIDSTGGVGYTF.

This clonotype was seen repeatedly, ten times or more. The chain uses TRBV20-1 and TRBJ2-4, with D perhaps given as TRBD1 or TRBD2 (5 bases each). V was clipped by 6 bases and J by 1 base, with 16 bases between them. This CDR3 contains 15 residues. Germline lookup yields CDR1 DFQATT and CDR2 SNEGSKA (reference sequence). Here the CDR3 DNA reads TGCAGTGCCCAAACAGGTTCGGGGGCCAAAAACATTCAGTACTTC. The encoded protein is CSAQTGSGAKNIQYF.

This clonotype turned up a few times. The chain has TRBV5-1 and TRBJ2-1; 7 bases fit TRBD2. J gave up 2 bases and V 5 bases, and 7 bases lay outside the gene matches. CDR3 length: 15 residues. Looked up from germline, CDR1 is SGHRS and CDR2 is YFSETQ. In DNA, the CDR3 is TGCGCCAGCAGGGGCGAGCGGGATACCTACAATGAGCAGTTCTTC. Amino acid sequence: CASRGERDTYNEQFF.

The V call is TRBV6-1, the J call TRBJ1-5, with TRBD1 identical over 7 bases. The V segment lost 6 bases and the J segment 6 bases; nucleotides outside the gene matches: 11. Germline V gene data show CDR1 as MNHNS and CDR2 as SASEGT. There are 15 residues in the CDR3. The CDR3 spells CASSELDRERQPQHF. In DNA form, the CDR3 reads TGTGCCAGCAGCGAATTAGACAGGGAGCGTCAGCCCCAGCATTTT.

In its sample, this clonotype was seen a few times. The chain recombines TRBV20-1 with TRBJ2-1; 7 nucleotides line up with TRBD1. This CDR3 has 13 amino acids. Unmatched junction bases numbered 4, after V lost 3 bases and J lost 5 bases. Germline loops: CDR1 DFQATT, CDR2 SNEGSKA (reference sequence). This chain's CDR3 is CSARGDSNNEQFF. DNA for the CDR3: TGCAGTGCTAGGGGGGACAGCAACAATGAGCAGTTCTTC.

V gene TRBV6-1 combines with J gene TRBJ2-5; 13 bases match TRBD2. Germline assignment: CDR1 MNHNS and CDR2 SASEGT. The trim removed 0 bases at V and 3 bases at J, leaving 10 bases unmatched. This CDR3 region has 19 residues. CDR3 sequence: CASSEASPSTSGREETQYF. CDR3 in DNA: TGTGCCAGCAGTGAAGCCTCACCCTCTACTAGCGGGAGGGAAGAGACCCAGTACTTC.

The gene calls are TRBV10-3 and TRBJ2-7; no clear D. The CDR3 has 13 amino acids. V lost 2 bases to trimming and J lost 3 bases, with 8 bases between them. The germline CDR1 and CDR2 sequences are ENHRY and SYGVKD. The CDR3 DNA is TGTGCCATCAGTGAGACCCGCAGCTACGAGCAGTACTTC. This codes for CAISETRSYEQYF.

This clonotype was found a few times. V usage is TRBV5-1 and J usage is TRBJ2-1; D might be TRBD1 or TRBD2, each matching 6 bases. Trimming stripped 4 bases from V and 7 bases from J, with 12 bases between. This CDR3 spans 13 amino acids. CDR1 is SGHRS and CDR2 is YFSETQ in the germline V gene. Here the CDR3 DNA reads TGCGCCAGCAGCCGGGGGCCATCTAATGAGCAGTTCTTC. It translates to CASSRGPSNEQFF.

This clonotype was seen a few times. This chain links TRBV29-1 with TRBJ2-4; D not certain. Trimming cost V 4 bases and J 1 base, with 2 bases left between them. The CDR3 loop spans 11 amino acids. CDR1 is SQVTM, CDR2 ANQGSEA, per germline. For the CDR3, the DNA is TGCAGCGTTGGGGCCAAAAACATTCAGTACTTC. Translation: CSVGAKNIQYF.

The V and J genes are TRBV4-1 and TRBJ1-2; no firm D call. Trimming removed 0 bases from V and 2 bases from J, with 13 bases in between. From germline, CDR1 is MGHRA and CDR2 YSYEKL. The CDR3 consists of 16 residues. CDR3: CASSQDLGDYNYGYTF. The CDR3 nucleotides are TGCGCCAGCAGCCAAGATTTGGGAGACTACAACTATGGCTACACCTTC.

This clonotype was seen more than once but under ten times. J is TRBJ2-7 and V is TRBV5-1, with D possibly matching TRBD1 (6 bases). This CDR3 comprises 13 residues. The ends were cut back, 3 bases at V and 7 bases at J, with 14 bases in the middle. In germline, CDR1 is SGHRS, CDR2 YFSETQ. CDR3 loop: CASSSQGPSEQYF. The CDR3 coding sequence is TGCGCCAGCAGCTCACAGGGCCCTAGTGAGCAGTACTTC.

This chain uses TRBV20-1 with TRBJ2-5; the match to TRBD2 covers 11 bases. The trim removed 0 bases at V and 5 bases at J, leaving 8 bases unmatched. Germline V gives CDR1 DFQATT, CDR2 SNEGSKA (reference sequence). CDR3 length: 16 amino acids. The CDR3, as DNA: TGCAGTGCTAGAGAAACTAGCGGGGGCCGGGAGGAGACCCAGTACTTC. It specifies CSARETSGGREETQYF.

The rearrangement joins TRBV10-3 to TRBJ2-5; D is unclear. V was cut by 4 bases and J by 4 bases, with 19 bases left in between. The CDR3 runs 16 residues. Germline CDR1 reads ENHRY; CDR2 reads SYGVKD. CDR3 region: CAISATPRAGRETQYF. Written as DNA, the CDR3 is TGTGCCATCAGTGCTACCCCTCGGGCCGGGCGAGAGACCCAGTACTTC.

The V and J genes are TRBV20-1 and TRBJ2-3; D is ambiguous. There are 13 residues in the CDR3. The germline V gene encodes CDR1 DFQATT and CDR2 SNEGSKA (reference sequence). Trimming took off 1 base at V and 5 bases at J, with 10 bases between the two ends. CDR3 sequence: CSARASLGDTQYF. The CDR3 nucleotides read TGCAGTGCTAGAGCGAGTTTGGGAGATACGCAGTATTTT.

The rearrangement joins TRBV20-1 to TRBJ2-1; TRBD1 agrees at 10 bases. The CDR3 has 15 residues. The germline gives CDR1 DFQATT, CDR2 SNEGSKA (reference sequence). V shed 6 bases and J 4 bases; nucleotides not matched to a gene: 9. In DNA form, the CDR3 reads TGCAGTGCGCGGCCGGGACAGGGGAGGTACAATGAGCAGTTCTTC. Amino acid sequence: CSARPGQGRYNEQFF.

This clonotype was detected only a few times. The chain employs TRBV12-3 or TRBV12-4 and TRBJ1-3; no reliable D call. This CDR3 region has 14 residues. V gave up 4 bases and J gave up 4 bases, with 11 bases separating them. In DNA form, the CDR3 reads TGTGCCAGCAGTTCGCCCGAGCGGGGAAACACCATATATTTT. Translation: CASSSPERGNTIYF.